Below, 11 T cell receptor beta chains from the same sample are listed, as sequenced in a study of shared clonotypes between healthy human individuals. Naive CD8 cells comprised CD45RO-negative, CCR7-positively selected cells, excluding terminally differentiated effector memory CD45RA+ cells. Clones were read by immunoSEQ multiplex PCR, and TCRdb kept only the in-frame ones, dropping some. This table has hundreds of thousands of clones, around 93% appearing once. The sequencing sample was made of naive CD8+ T cells sorted from blood. The receptors were sampled from a man aged 25-40 years in good health.

The chain employs TRBV19 and TRBJ2-1; weak D call: TRBD2 (6 bases). Between the trimmed V and J ends, which lost 5 bases and 4 bases, there was a span of 12 bases. The germline V gene encodes CDR1 LNHDA and CDR2 SQIVND (reference sequence). CDR3 size: 14 residues. The CDR3 spells CASSVASVYNEQFF. CDR3 coding DNA: TGTGCCAGTAGTGTGGCTAGCGTTTACAATGAGCAGTTCTTC.

The genes are TRBV10-3 and TRBJ2-7; 11 nucleotides agree with TRBD1. This CDR3 contains 15 residues. Germline V gene data show CDR1 as ENHRY and CDR2 as SYGVKD. Trimming at V came to 6 bases and at J to 6 bases, leaving 10 bases not matched to a gene. The CDR3 sequence: CAIRGRDRGTSEQYF. The CDR3 coding sequence is TGTGCCATCAGGGGCCGGGACAGGGGGACAAGCGAGCAGTACTTC.

The V gene is TRBV6-6, the J gene TRBJ2-7; tentatively, D is TRBD2 (5 bases). V dropped 5 bases and J dropped 4 bases, with 15 bases sitting between them. CDR1 is MNHNY, CDR2 SVGAGI, per germline (reference sequence). This CDR3 is built from 14 residues. CDR3 in amino acids: CASSTPGLGYEQYF. CDR3 DNA sequence: TGTGCCAGCAGTACACCGGGATTAGGATACGAGCAGTACTTC.

The chain links TRBV5-1 to TRBJ2-1, with D unresolved. CDR3 length equals 11 residues. CDR1 is SGHRS and CDR2 is YFSETQ in the germline V gene. V was clipped by 2 bases and J by 4 bases, with 1 base between them. CDR3 sequence reads: CASSLYNEQFF. Written as DNA, the CDR3 is TGCGCCAGCAGCTTATACAATGAGCAGTTCTTC. Filled out from reference TRBV5-1 and TRBJ2-1, the complete variable domain reads KAGVTQTPRYLIKTRGQQVTLSCSPISGHRSVSWYQQTPGQGLQFLFEYFSETQRNKGNFPGRFSGRQFSNSRSEMNVSTLELGDSALYLCASSLYNEQFFGPGTRLTVL.

The chain is built from TRBV2 and TRBJ2-1; D not resolved. V lost 10 bases and J lost 0, with 7 bases in between. This CDR3 has 12 amino acids. Germline values: CDR1 SNHLY, CDR2 FYNNEI. CDR3 loop: CANTDSYNEQFF. The CDR3, as DNA: TGTGCCAATACGGACTCCTACAATGAGCAGTTCTTC. Using reference TRBV2 and TRBJ2-1 for the parts outside the CDR3, the full variable domain is EPEVTQTPSHQVTQMGQEVILRCVPISNHLYFYWYRQILGQKVEFLVSFYNNEISEKSEIFDDQFSVERPDGSNFTLKIRSTKLEDSAMYFCANTDSYNEQFFGPGTRLTVL.

The chain has TRBV27 and TRBJ1-4; 9 nucleotides match TRBD1. The length of the CDR3 is 14 residues. Germline CDR1 is MNHEY and CDR2 is SMNVEV (reference sequence). V lost 5 bases and J lost 4; bases outside the gene matches: 2. The CDR3 nucleotides read TGTGCCAGCAGTCACAGGGGGCGTAATGAAAAACTGTTTTTT. This sequence encodes CASSHRGRNEKLFF. Full variable domain (missing parts from reference TRBV27 and TRBJ1-4): EAQVTQNPRYLITVTGKKLTVTCSQNMNHEYMSWYRQDPGLGLRQIYYSMNVEVTDKGDVPEGYKVSRKEKRNFPLILESPSPNQTSLYFCASSHRGRNEKLFFGSGTQLSVL.

The count of this clone is one. The rearrangement uses TRBV7-9 and TRBJ2-4; 10 bases align to TRBD1. The V gene end was trimmed by 1 base and the J gene end by 10 bases; junction bases not matched to a gene: 4. Per germline, CDR1 SEHNR and CDR2 FQNEAQ (reference sequence). The CDR3 is 14 amino acids. CDR3 loop: CASSLVGTGAIQYF. The CDR3 coding sequence is TGTGCCAGCAGCTTAGTGGGGACAGGGGCTATTCAGTACTTC.

This rearrangement joins TRBV19 to TRBJ2-1, with D perhaps matching TRBD1 or TRBD2 (6 bases each). Germline V gene data show CDR1 as LNHDA and CDR2 as SQIVND (reference sequence). The CDR3 spans 19 residues. V was clipped by 1 base and J by 5 bases, with 24 bases between them. This CDR3 is CASSIAPGGFGGRNNEQFF. CDR3 sequence (DNA): TGTGCCAGTAGTATAGCCCCCGGGGGCTTCGGGGGTAGGAACAATGAGCAGTTCTTC.

This sequence joins TRBV11-2 and TRBJ2-5; 9 bases fit TRBD2. The CDR3 sequence is 17 residues long. The germline V gene has CDR1 SGHAT and CDR2 FQNNGV. Trimming cost V 0 bases and J 5 bases; bases outside gene matches: 10. CDR3 coding DNA: TGTGCCAGCAGCTTAGATCTCTCGGGACTAGCTCTGGAGACCCAGTACTTC. This encodes CASSLDLSGLALETQYF.

CDR3 protein: CASSPLAAGGYEQYF. As DNA, the CDR3 is TGTGCCAGCAGTCCGCTAGCGGCTGGTGGGTACGAGCAGTACTTC. V is TRBV27 and J is TRBJ2-7; TRBD2 matches at 7 bases. The V gene end was trimmed by 5 bases and the J gene end by 4 bases; junction bases not matched to a gene: 11. The CDR3 runs 15 residues. The germline V gene has CDR1 MNHEY and CDR2 SMNVEV (reference sequence).

The gene calls are TRBV7-9 and TRBJ2-1; no clear D gene. V lost 6 bases to trimming and J lost 10 bases, with 22 bases between them. Germline CDR1 reads SEHNR; CDR2 reads FQNEAQ (reference sequence). This CDR3 is 15 amino acids long. The CDR3 loop reads CASSFSRAPGQEQFF. CDR3 in DNA: TGTGCCAGCAGTTTCTCTAGGGCCCCGGGCCAGGAGCAGTTCTTC.